Shown below are 28 T cell receptor beta chains from a single sample sequenced in a study of T cell changes during pregnancy in multiple sclerosis. This table comes from immunoSEQ multiplex PCR, and its TCRdb copy is limited to in-frame clones, with some not included. The sample yields more than 25,000 clones, 91% seen once. Sequences were derived from CD8+ T cells from peripheral blood mononuclear cells, sampled in the second trimester of pregnancy. All receptors come from a female donor in good health, enrolled as a control in a pregnancy study.

The chain carries TRBV9 and TRBJ2-7; 8 nucleotides line up with TRBD1. Germline CDR1 and CDR2: SGDLS and YYNGEE. The CDR3 is made up of 14 amino acids. Losses at the gene ends were 2 bases for V and 3 bases for J; bases not matched to a gene: 4. The CDR3 reads CASSVDRGSYEQYF. CDR3 bases: TGTGCCAGCAGCGTCGACAGGGGAAGCTACGAGCAGTACTTC.

The chain combines TRBV9 with TRBJ2-5; TRBD2 might be the D (5 bases). The CDR3 contains 14 residues. Germline V gene sequence: CDR1 SGDLS, CDR2 YYNGEE. Trimming removed 4 bases from V and 2 bases from J, with 12 bases in between. The CDR3 loop is CASSPRTLQETQYF. The CDR3, as DNA: TGTGCCAGCAGCCCCCGGACTTTACAAGAGACCCAGTACTTC.

V is TRBV5-1 and J is TRBJ2-3; weak D call: TRBD2 (7 bases). Trimming left V 1 base short and J 3 bases short, with 15 bases between. The CDR3 has 16 residues. In germline, CDR1 is SGHRS, CDR2 YFSETQ. This CDR3 reads CASSLHKGGLTDTQYF. The CDR3, as DNA: TGCGCCAGCAGCTTGCATAAGGGGGGGCTTACAGATACGCAGTATTTT.

The chain has TRBV5-6 and TRBJ1-2, with a weak D call TRBD1 (6 bases). The CDR3 runs 13 residues. V was pared by 0 bases and J by 3 bases, with 6 bases between. CDR1 SGHDT and CDR2 YYEEEE come from the germline V gene. CDR3 sequence: CASSLEGDYGYTF. Written as DNA, the CDR3 is TGTGCCAGCAGCTTGGAGGGGGACTATGGCTACACCTTC.

The gene calls are TRBV4-1 and TRBJ2-7; 7 bases align to TRBD1. The V and J ends lost 4 bases and 2 bases, in that order; junction bases with no gene match: 8. Germline CDR1 reads MGHRA; CDR2 reads YSYEKL. The CDR3 runs to 15 residues. The CDR3 loop reads CASSLRDRVTYEQYF. CDR3 nucleotides: TGCGCCAGCAGCCTCCGGGACAGAGTAACCTACGAGCAGTACTTC.

The genes are TRBV13 and TRBJ1-1; maybe TRBD1 (5 bases). The CDR3 runs to 13 residues. The V gene lost 0 bases and the J gene lost 4 bases, with 6 bases spanning the gap. Germline CDR1 is PRHDT and CDR2 is FYEKMQ (reference sequence). The CDR3, as DNA: TGTGCCAGCAGCTTAGGCAGGGCCACTGAAGCTTTCTTT. Translating gives CASSLGRATEAFF.

The CDR3 coding sequence is TGCGCCAGCAGCCAAGATCCAGGGCATGAGCAGTTCTTC. Amino acid sequence: CASSQDPGHEQFF. The rearrangement links TRBV4-1 to TRBJ2-1, with D possibly TRBD1 on 5 matching bases. The V gene lost 0 bases and the J gene lost 8 bases, with 8 bases spanning the gap. The length of the CDR3 is 13 residues. The germline V gene has CDR1 MGHRA and CDR2 YSYEKL.

This clone was picked up a small number of times. This chain links TRBV9 with TRBJ2-3, with D possibly matching TRBD2 (6 bases). Per germline, CDR1 SGDLS and CDR2 YYNGEE. Trimming left V 3 bases short and J 5 bases short, with 16 bases between. The CDR3 runs 15 residues. The CDR3 bases are TGTGCCAGCAGCGGCGGAGGAGGGGAATTAGATACGCAGTATTTT. Amino acids: CASSGGGGELDTQYF.

The CDR3 is CASRPRAGAPLRAFF. CDR3 coding DNA: TGTGCCAGCAGACCTCGGGCAGGGGCCCCCTTAAGGGCTTTCTTT. The J gene is TRBJ1-1, the V gene TRBV13; D may be TRBD1 (6 bases). The CDR3 spans 15 residues. V was trimmed by 6 bases and J by 11 bases, leaving 25 bases between them. Germline V lookup: CDR1 PRHDT, CDR2 FYEKMQ (reference sequence).

The V call is TRBV9, the J call TRBJ2-3; 11 bases agree with TRBD2. Per the germline V gene, CDR1 is SGDLS and CDR2 is YYNGEE. This CDR3 is built from 18 residues. The J segment lost 0 bases and the V segment lost 2 bases, leaving 8 bases of the junction unmatched. CDR3 bases: TGTGCCAGCAGCGTGTCCCTAGCGGGGGGTACGAGCACAGATACGCAGTATTTT. Translating gives CASSVSLAGGTSTDTQYF.

The chain combines TRBV11-2 with TRBJ2-7; a weak D match, TRBD2 (6 bases). The CDR3 totals 17 residues. Germline V gene lookup returns CDR1 SGHAT and CDR2 FQNNGV. V lost 2 bases and J lost 2, with 19 bases in between. The CDR3: CASSLKGRGTATYEQYF. CDR3 sequence (DNA): TGTGCCAGCAGCTTAAAGGGTCGGGGGACGGCCACCTACGAGCAGTACTTC.

This chain uses TRBV6-5 with TRBJ1-5; D gene unclear. The ends were cut back, 6 bases at V and 3 bases at J, with 15 bases in the middle. Germline-derived CDR1 and CDR2 are MNHEY and SVGAGI. This CDR3 spans 15 amino acids. This CDR3 reads CASSRSRDFNQPQHF. As DNA, the CDR3 is TGTGCCAGCAGCCGAAGTCGGGATTTCAATCAGCCCCAGCATTTT.

The rearrangement joins TRBV2 to TRBJ1-1; TRBD1 matches at 7 bases. The junction had 15 bases not matched to a gene; V was cut back by 3 bases and J by 2 bases. Per the germline V gene, CDR1 is SNHLY and CDR2 is FYNNEI. This CDR3 has 18 amino acids. As DNA, the CDR3 is TGTGCCAGCAGTGAGGTCCCTGGGACAGCGGGGGATAACACTGAAGCTTTCTTT. Translation gives CASSEVPGTAGDNTEAFF.

This chain joins TRBV7-8 and TRBJ1-1, with 9 bases matching TRBD1. This CDR3 is 18 amino acids long. Germline CDR1 SGHVS, CDR2 FQNEAQ. Trimming removed 6 bases from V and 1 base from J; junction bases left unmatched: 15. CDR3 nucleotides: TGTGCCAGCAGGAGGACAGGGGCCTTACAACTATCGAACACTGAAGCTTTCTTT. Its translation: CASRRTGALQLSNTEAFF.

CDR3 DNA sequence: TGTGCCAGTAGTATGGGGGGAGCTTTCTATGGCTACACCTTC. Its protein product is CASSMGGAFYGYTF. This rearrangement joins TRBV19 to TRBJ1-2, with D tentatively TRBD1 (5 bases). The CDR3 extends over 14 amino acids. Trimming removed 3 bases at V and 4 bases at J, with 12 bases between. The germline V gene encodes CDR1 LNHDA and CDR2 SQIVND (reference sequence).

The V gene is TRBV29-1, the J gene TRBJ1-2, with D uncertain. Germline assignment: CDR1 SQVTM and CDR2 ANQGSEA. The germline V and J ends were trimmed by 7 bases and 6 bases, with 18 bases remaining between them. The CDR3 covers 13 residues. The CDR3 DNA sequence: TGCAGCGGAGAGCTCGGGTTGAATAATGGCTACACCTTC. Translated: CSGELGLNNGYTF.

The chain carries TRBV4-2 and TRBJ2-1; D is uncertain. The length of the CDR3 is 13 residues. V lost 1 base to trimming and J lost 5 bases, with 6 bases between them. Germline CDR1 is LGHNA and CDR2 is YNFKEQ. The CDR3 loop is CASSQGPNNEQFF. For the CDR3, the DNA is TGTGCCAGCAGCCAAGGGCCAAACAATGAGCAGTTCTTC.

The genes are TRBV7-9 and TRBJ2-2, with 8 positions matching TRBD2. The V segment lost 5 bases and the J segment 2 bases; nucleotides outside the gene matches: 7. From germline, CDR1 is SEHNR and CDR2 FQNEAQ (reference sequence). The CDR3 loop spans 16 amino acids. CDR3 in amino acids: CASSPTGGVNTGELFF. CDR3 coding DNA: TGTGCCAGCAGCCCCACCGGGGGGGTTAACACCGGGGAGCTGTTTTTT.

This chain joins TRBV7-9 and TRBJ1-2; 7 bases align to TRBD1. The trim removed 5 bases at V and 1 base at J, leaving 4 bases unmatched. Germline V CDR1 and CDR2: SEHNR, FQNEAQ (reference sequence). The CDR3 totals 14 residues. CDR3 DNA sequence: TGTGCCAGCAGCCCGGGACAGAGTAACTATGGCTACACCTTC. Encoded protein: CASSPGQSNYGYTF.

This sequence joins TRBV4-3 and TRBJ1-1; no firm D call. Per germline, CDR1 LGHNA and CDR2 YSLEER. The CDR3 extends over 17 amino acids. Trimming stripped 0 bases from V and 1 base from J, with 15 bases between. The chain's CDR3 is CASSQDLRGIGNTEAFF. CDR3 bases: TGCGCCAGCAGCCAAGATTTACGGGGTATAGGGAACACTGAAGCTTTCTTT.

The rearrangement uses TRBV11-2 and TRBJ1-1; D possibly corresponds to TRBD1 (5 bases). Trimming left V 1 base short and J 4 bases short, with 10 bases between. This CDR3 region has 14 residues. CDR1 and CDR2 from the germline V gene are SGHAT and FQNNGV. DNA for the CDR3: TGTGCCAGCAGCTTAGCGGGGGATAGCACTGAAGCTTTCTTT. This sequence encodes CASSLAGDSTEAFF. Full variable domain (missing parts from reference TRBV11-2 and TRBJ1-1): EAGVAQSPRYKIIEKRQSVAFWCNPISGHATLYWYQQILGQGPKLLIQFQNNGVVDDSQLPKDRFSAERLKGVDSTLKIQPAKLEDSAVYLCASSLAGDSTEAFFGQGTRLTVV.

The chain joins TRBV5-6 to TRBJ2-7; D perhaps matches TRBD2 (7 bases). Between the trimmed V and J ends, which lost 0 bases and 4 bases, there was a span of 14 bases. CDR1 SGHDT and CDR2 YYEEEE come from the germline V gene. The CDR3 consists of 15 residues. CDR3 DNA: TGTGCCAGCAGCTTGGTGGGGGGGCCGCGGTACGAGCAGTACTTC. As protein: CASSLVGGPRYEQYF.

V is TRBV4-1 and J is TRBJ1-2, with D maybe TRBD1 (6 bases). The CDR3 spans 15 residues. V was clipped by 3 bases and J by 5 bases, with 16 bases between them. Per germline, CDR1 MGHRA and CDR2 YSYEKL. DNA of the CDR3: TGCGCCAGCAGCCAGGACCGGGACACTTCTTATGGCTACACCTTC. Its protein product is CASSQDRDTSYGYTF.

This clone was seen a single time. CDR3 residues: CASSVGDYQPQHF. DNA for the CDR3: TGTGCCAGCAGCGTAGGGGACTATCAGCCCCAGCATTTT. The chain uses TRBV9 and TRBJ1-5, with D tentatively TRBD1 (5 bases). The V end was cut by 0 bases, the J end by 5 bases, with 6 bases between. The CDR3 loop spans 13 amino acids. Germline assignment: CDR1 SGDLS and CDR2 YYNGEE.

CDR3: CASSLEAGPYSYEQYF. The CDR3 DNA sequence: TGTGCCAGCAGCTTAGAGGCGGGGCCTTACTCCTACGAGCAGTACTTC. The genes are TRBV13 and TRBJ2-7; perhaps TRBD2 as D (6 bases). The V gene lost 1 base and the J gene lost 0 bases, with 13 bases spanning the gap. The CDR3 covers 16 residues. Germline V CDR1 and CDR2: PRHDT, FYEKMQ (reference sequence).

The V call is TRBV9, the J call TRBJ1-1; D might be TRBD1 (5 bases). This CDR3 spans 15 amino acids. Germline V gene sequence: CDR1 SGDLS, CDR2 YYNGEE. V lost 2 bases to trimming and J lost 2 bases, with 13 bases between them. In DNA form, the CDR3 reads TGTGCCAGCAGCGTCGGGGGAGGTGGAAACACTGAAGCTTTCTTT. Protein sequence: CASSVGGGGNTEAFF. Filled out from reference TRBV9 and TRBJ1-1, the complete variable domain reads DSGVTQTPKHLITATGQRVTLRCSPRSGDLSVYWYQQSLDQGLQFLIQYYNGEERAKGNILERFSAQQFPDLHSELNLSSLELGDSALYFCASSVGGGGNTEAFFGQGTRLTVV.

The chain employs TRBV27 and TRBJ1-1; unclear D gene. V lost 4 bases to trimming and J lost 3 bases, with 3 bases between them. This CDR3 contains 11 residues. Germline V gene lookup returns CDR1 MNHEY and CDR2 SMNVEV (reference sequence). The CDR3 DNA sequence: TGTGCCAGCAGTTCCTACACTGAAGCTTTCTTT. Translated: CASSSYTEAFF.

The rearrangement joins TRBV29-1 to TRBJ2-7, with D possibly TRBD2 on 5 matching bases. The germline V gene encodes CDR1 SQVTM and CDR2 ANQGSEA. The CDR3 runs 11 residues. The ends were cut back, 3 bases at V and 7 bases at J, with 10 bases in the middle. CDR3 coding DNA: TGCAGCGTTGACGGACCGGGGGAGCAGTACTTC. The encoded protein is CSVDGPGEQYF.